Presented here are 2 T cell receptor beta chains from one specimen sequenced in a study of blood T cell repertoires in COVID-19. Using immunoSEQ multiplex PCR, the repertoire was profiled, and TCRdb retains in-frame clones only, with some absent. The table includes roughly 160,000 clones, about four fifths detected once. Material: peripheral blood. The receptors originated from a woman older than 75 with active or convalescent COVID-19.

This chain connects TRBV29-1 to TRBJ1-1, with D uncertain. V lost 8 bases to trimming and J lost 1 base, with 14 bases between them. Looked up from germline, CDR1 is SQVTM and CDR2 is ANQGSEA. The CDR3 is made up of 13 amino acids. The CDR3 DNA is TGCAGCCCAACAGACATAAGGAACACTGAAGCTTTCTTT. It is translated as CSPTDIRNTEAFF.

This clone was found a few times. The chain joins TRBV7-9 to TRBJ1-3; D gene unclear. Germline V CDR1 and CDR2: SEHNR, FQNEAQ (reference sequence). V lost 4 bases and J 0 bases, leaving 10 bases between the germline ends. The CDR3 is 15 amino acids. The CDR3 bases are TGTGCCAGCAGCTCGCGGGCTGTCTCTGGAAACACCATATATTTT. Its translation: CASSSRAVSGNTIYF.